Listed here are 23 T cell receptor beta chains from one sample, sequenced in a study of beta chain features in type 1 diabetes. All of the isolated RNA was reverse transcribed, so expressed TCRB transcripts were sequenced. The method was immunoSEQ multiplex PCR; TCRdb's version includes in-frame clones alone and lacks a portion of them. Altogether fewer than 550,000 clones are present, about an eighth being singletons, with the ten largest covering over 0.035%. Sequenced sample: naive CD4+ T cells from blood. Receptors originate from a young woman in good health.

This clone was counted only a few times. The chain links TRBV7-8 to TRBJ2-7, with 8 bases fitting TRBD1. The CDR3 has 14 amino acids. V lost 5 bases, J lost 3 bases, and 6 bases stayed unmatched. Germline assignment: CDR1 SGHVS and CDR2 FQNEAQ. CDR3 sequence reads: CASSTGQVNYEQYV. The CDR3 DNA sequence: TGTGCCAGCAGCACGGGACAGGTTAACTACGAGCAGTACGTC.

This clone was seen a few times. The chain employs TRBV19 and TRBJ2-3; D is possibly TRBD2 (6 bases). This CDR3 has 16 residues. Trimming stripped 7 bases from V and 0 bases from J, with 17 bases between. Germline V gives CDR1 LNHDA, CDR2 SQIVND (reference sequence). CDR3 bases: TGTGCCAGTAAGCCCCGGGGCGGGGTCAGCACAGATACGCAGTATTTT. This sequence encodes CASKPRGGVSTDTQYF.

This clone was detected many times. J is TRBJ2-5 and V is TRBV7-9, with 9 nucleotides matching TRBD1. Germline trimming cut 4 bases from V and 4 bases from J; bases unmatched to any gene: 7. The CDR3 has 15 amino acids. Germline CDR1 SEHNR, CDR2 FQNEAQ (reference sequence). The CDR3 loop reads CASSSGTGIRETQYF. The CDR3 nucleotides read TGTGCCAGCAGCTCCGGGACAGGGATTCGAGAGACCCAGTACTTC. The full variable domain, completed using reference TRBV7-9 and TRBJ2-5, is DTGVSQNPRHKITKRGQNVTFRCDPISEHNRLYWYRQTLGQGPEFLTYFQNEAQLEKSRLLSDRFSAERPKGSFSTLEIQRTEQGDSAMYLCASSSGTGIRETQYFGPGTRLLVL.

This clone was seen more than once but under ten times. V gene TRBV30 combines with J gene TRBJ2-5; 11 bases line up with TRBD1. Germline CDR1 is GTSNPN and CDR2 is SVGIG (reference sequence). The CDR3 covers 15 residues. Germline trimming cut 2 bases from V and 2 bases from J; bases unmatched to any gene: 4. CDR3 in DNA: TGTGCCTGGAGTCCCGGACAGGGGGCTCAAGAGACCCAGTACTTC. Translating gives CAWSPGQGAQETQYF.

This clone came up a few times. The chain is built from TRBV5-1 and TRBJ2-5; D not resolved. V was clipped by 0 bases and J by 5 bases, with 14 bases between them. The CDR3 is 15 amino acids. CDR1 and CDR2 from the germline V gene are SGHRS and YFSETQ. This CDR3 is CASSLENPQWETQYF. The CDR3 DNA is TGCGCCAGCAGCTTGGAGAATCCCCAGTGGGAGACCCAGTACTTC.

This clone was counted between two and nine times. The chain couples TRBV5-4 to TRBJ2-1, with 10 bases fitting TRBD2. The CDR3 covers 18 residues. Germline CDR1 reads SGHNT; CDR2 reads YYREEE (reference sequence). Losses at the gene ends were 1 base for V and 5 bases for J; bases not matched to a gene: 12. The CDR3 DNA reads TGTGCCAGCAGCTTGTACGTTCTAGCGGGAGAGAATAACAATGAGCAGTTCTTC. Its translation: CASSLYVLAGENNNEQFF.

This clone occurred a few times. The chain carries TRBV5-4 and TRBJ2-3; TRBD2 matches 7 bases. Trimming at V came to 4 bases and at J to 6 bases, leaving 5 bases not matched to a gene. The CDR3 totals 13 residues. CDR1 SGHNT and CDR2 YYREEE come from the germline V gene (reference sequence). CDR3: CASSPVGGDTQYF. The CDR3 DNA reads TGTGCCAGCAGCCCCGTGGGGGGGGATACGCAGTATTTT.

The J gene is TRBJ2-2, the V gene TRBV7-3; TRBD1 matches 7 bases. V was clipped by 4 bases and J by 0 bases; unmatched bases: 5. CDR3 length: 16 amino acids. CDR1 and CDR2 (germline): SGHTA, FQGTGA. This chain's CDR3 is CASSSTGTTNTGELFF. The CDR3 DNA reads TGTGCCAGCAGCTCGACAGGGACGACGAACACCGGGGAGCTGTTTTTT.

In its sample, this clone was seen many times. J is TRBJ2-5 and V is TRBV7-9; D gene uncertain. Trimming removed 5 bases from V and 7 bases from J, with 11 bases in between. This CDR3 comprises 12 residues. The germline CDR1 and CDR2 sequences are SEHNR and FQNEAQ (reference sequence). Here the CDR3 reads CASSPTSVTQYF. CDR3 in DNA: TGTGCCAGCAGCCCCACGAGCGTGACCCAGTACTTC.

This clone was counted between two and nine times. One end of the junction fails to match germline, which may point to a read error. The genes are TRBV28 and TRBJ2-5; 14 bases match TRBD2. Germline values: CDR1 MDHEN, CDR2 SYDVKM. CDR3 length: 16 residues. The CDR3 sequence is CASSSATGLAGGSRHF. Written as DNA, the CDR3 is TGTGCCAGCAGTTCCGCAACCGGACTAGCGGGGGGCTCACGGCACTTC.

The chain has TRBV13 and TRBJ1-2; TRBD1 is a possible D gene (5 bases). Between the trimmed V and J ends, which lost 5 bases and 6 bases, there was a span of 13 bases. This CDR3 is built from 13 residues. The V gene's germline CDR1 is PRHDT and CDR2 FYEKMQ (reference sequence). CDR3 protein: CASSPRVGDGYTF. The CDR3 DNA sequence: TGTGCCAGCAGCCCCAGGGTGGGGGATGGCTACACCTTC. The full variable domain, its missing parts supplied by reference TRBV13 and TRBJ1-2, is AAGVIQSPRHLIKEKRETATLKCYPIPRHDTVYWYQQGPGQDPQFLISFYEKMQSDKGSIPDRFSAQQFSDYHSELNMSSLELGDSALYFCASSPRVGDGYTFGSGTRLTVV.

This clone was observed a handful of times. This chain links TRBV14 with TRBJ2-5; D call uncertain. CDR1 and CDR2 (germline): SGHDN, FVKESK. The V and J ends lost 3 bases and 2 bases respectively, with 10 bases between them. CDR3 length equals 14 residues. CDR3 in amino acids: CASSQSTLQETQYF. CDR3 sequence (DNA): TGTGCCAGCAGCCAGTCAACCTTACAAGAGACCCAGTACTTC.

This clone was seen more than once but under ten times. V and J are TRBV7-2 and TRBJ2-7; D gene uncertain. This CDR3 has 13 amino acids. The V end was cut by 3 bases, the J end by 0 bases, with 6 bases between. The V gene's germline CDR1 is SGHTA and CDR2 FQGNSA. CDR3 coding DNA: TGTGCCAGCAGCTTTAGGGACTCCTACGAGCAGTACTTC. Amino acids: CASSFRDSYEQYF.

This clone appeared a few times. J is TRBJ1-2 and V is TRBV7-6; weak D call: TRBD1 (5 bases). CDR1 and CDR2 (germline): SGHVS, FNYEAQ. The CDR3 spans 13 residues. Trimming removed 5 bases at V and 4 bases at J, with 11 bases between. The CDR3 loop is CASSPGSGYGYTF. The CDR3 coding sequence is TGTGCCAGCAGCCCAGGGTCCGGCTATGGCTACACCTTC.

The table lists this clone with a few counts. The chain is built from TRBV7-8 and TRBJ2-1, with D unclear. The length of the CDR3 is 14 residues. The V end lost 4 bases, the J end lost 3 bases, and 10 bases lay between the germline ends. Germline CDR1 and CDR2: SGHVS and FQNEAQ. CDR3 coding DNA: TGTGCCAGCAGCTCCGGCGATTTCTACAATGAGCAGTTCTTC. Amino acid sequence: CASSSGDFYNEQFF.

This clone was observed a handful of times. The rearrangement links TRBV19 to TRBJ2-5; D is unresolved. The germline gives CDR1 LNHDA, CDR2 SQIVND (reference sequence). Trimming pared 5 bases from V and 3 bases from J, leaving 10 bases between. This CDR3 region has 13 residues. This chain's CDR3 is CASSREAEETQYF. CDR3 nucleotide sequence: TGTGCCAGTAGTCGTGAGGCAGAAGAGACCCAGTACTTC.

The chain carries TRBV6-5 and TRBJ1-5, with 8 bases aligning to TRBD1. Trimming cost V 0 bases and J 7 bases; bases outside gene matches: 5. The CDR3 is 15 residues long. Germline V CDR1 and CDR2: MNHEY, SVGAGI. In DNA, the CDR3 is TGTGCCAGCAGTTACTCGAGACAGGGGAGGCAGCCCCAGCATTTT. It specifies CASSYSRQGRQPQHF.

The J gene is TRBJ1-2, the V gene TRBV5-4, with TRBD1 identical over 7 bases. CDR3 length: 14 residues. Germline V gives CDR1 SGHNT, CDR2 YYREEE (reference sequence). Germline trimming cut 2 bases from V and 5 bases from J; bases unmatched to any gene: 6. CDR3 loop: CASSLQGYGYGYTF. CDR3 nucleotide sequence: TGTGCCAGCAGCTTACAGGGGTACGGGTATGGCTACACCTTC.

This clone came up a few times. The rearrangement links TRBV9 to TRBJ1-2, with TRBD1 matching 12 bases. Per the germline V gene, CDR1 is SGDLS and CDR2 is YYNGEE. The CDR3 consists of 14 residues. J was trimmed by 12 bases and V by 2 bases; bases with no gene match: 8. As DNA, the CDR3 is TGTGCCAGCAGCGTGTCCTGGGACAGGGGGCGCGACACCTTC. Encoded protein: CASSVSWDRGRDTF.

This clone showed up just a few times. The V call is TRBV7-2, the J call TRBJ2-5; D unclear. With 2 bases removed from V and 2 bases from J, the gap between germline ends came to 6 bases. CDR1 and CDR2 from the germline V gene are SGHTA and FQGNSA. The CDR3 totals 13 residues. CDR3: CASSLLAQETQYF. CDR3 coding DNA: TGTGCCAGCAGCTTACTGGCACAAGAGACCCAGTACTTC.

The CDR3 sequence is CASSSGTGKETQYF. For the CDR3, the DNA is TGTGCCAGCAGTTCCGGGACAGGGAAAGAGACCCAGTACTTC. The chain uses TRBV28 and TRBJ2-5; 9 positions agree with TRBD1. Germline assignment: CDR1 MDHEN and CDR2 SYDVKM. CDR3 length equals 14 residues. V was pared by 4 bases and J by 3 bases, with 3 bases of the junction left unmatched. The full variable domain, its missing parts supplied by reference TRBV28 and TRBJ2-5, is DVKVTQSSRYLVKRTGEKVFLECVQDMDHENMFWYRQDPGLGLRLIYFSYDVKMKEKGDIPEGYSVSREKKERFSLILESASTNQTSMYLCASSSGTGKETQYFGPGTRLLVL.

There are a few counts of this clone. The CDR3 region is CASSEGGRKNTEAFF. CDR3 in DNA: TGTGCCAGCAGTGAAGGGGGGAGAAAGAACACTGAAGCTTTCTTT. The rearrangement joins TRBV25-1 to TRBJ1-1; D is possibly TRBD1 (5 bases). The V end lost 2 bases, the J end lost 1 base, and 11 bases lay between the germline ends. CDR3 length: 15 residues. Germline V CDR1 and CDR2: MGHDK, SYGVNS. The whole variable domain, remainder taken from reference TRBV25-1 and TRBJ1-1, is EADIYQTPRYLVIGTGKKITLECSQTMGHDKMYWYQQDPGMELHLIHYSYGVNSTEKGDLSSESTVSRIRTEHFPLTLESARPSHTSQYLCASSEGGRKNTEAFFGQGTRLTVV.

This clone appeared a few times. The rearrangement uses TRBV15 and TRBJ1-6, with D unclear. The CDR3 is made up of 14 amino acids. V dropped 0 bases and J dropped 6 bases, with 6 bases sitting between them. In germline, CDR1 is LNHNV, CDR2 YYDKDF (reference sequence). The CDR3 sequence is CATSRDRLNSPLHF. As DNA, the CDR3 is TGTGCCACCAGCAGAGACAGGCTTAATTCACCCCTCCACTTT.